This passage covers 25 T cell receptor beta chains from one sample sequenced in a study of OX40 agonist ivuxolimab in advanced cancers. Libraries came from the immunoSEQ multiplex PCR assay. TCRdb took over this immuneACCESS table, retaining in-frame rearrangements with V and J assigned. Such tables are incomplete; in checked studies, under half of the missing clones stem from an unresolved V gene, and the remainder is unexplained. The sample records under 60,000 clones, roughly 80% of which are singletons. About 3.9% of the sample is in the top ten clones. The sample in question was CD4+ or CD8+ T cells sorted from blood, obtained in a trial of the OX40 agonist ivuxolimab. The receptors here all came from an adult with an advanced solid tumor such as melanoma, head and neck, liver or kidney cancer.

V gene TRBV28 combines with J gene TRBJ2-3; TRBD1 matches at 7 bases. The CDR3 sequence is 13 residues long. V shed 7 bases, J shed 2 bases, and the junction held 3 bases outside the gene matches. Looked up from germline, CDR1 is MDHEN and CDR2 is SYDVKM. The DNA of the CDR3 is TGTGCCAGCAAAGGGGGCCCCACAGATACGCAGTATTTT. This encodes CASKGGPTDTQYF.

This chain connects TRBV6-1 to TRBJ2-7, with D uncertain. Trimming took off 0 bases at V and 6 bases at J, with 9 bases between the two ends. The germline V gene encodes CDR1 MNHNS and CDR2 SASEGT. The CDR3 extends over 13 amino acids. CDR3 DNA: TGTGCCAGCAGTGAAGCGTCCCGCAGCGAGCAGTACTTC. It is translated as CASSEASRSEQYF.

The chain is built from TRBV6-1 and TRBJ2-1; 9 positions agree with TRBD1. Germline V lookup: CDR1 MNHNS, CDR2 SASEGT. With V trimmed by 6 bases and J by 3 bases, 6 bases remained unmatched. The CDR3 consists of 15 residues. The CDR3 sequence is CASRAQGASYNEQFF. The CDR3 DNA follows: TGTGCCAGCAGAGCACAGGGGGCGAGCTACAATGAGCAGTTCTTC.

The genes are TRBV5-1 and TRBJ2-7; 7 nucleotides match TRBD2. The CDR3 sequence is 15 residues long. Trimming at V came to 4 bases and at J to 3 bases, leaving 10 bases not matched to a gene. Germline V gives CDR1 SGHRS, CDR2 YFSETQ. The CDR3 bases are TGCGCCAGCAGCCCTGGGGGGGGAGCTGGCTACGAGCAGTACTTC. Translating gives CASSPGGGAGYEQYF.

The rearrangement links TRBV28 to TRBJ1-2; D uncertain. The CDR3 loop spans 12 amino acids. Trimming pared 5 bases from V and 4 bases from J, leaving 8 bases between. Germline V gene sequence: CDR1 MDHEN, CDR2 SYDVKM. The CDR3 DNA follows: TGTGCCAGCAGTCGTTACTCCTATGGCTACACCTTC. Encoded protein: CASSRYSYGYTF.

The rearrangement links TRBV28 to TRBJ2-7; 10 bases map to TRBD2. Germline assignment: CDR1 MDHEN and CDR2 SYDVKM. The CDR3 totals 15 residues. The V and J ends lost 3 bases and 2 bases, in that order; junction bases with no gene match: 4. CDR3 region: CASSLASGGPYEQYF. In DNA form, the CDR3 reads TGTGCCAGCAGTTTGGCTAGCGGGGGCCCCTACGAGCAGTACTTC.

This clone occurred once. This chain joins TRBV5-1 and TRBJ1-4, with D unclear. Germline CDR1 and CDR2: SGHRS and YFSETQ. There are 14 residues in the CDR3. Trimming removed 0 bases from V and 5 bases from J, with 8 bases in between. The CDR3 nucleotides read TGCGCCAGCAGCTTGGAGGGCACGAATGAAAAACTGTTTTTT. It specifies CASSLEGTNEKLFF. Looking up the rest from reference TRBV5-1 and TRBJ1-4 gives the full variable domain: KAGVTQTPRYLIKTRGQQVTLSCSPISGHRSVSWYQQTPGQGLQFLFEYFSETQRNKGNFPGRFSGRQFSNSRSEMNVSTLELGDSALYLCASSLEGTNEKLFFGSGTQLSVL.

This clone has a handful of counts. The rearrangement joins TRBV2 to TRBJ2-7; D ambiguous. Per germline, CDR1 SNHLY and CDR2 FYNNEI. The CDR3 runs to 13 residues. The germline V and J ends were trimmed by 4 bases and 3 bases, with 10 bases remaining between them. CDR3: CASSAEHLYEQYF. CDR3 nucleotides: TGTGCCAGCAGTGCCGAGCACCTCTACGAGCAGTACTTC. Full variable domain (outside the CDR3, taken from reference TRBV2 and TRBJ2-7): EPEVTQTPSHQVTQMGQEVILRCVPISNHLYFYWYRQILGQKVEFLVSFYNNEISEKSEIFDDQFSVERPDGSNFTLKIRSTKLEDSAMYFCASSAEHLYEQYFGPGTRLTVT.

A single count supports this clone. V and J are TRBV7-8 and TRBJ2-5; D is ambiguous. Germline values: CDR1 SGHVS, CDR2 FQNEAQ. Trimming removed 2 bases at V and 5 bases at J, with 12 bases between. This CDR3 contains 14 residues. This chain's CDR3 is CASSLMVLVETQYF. The CDR3 nucleotides read TGTGCCAGCAGCTTAATGGTCCTAGTTGAGACCCAGTACTTC.

A remark on this clone: Other DNA sequences in the same sample also yield this CDR3. The gene calls are TRBV5-6 and TRBJ2-3; D might be TRBD1 or TRBD2, each matching 7 bases. The CDR3 is 16 amino acids. Trimming cost V 4 bases and J 1 base, with 16 bases left between them. Looked up from germline, CDR1 is SGHDT and CDR2 is YYEEEE. The CDR3 DNA follows: TGTGCCAGCAGCCTCAGGGGGGGGCAGGGCACAGATACGCAGTATTTT. Its translation: CASSLRGGQGTDTQYF.

The chain couples TRBV14 to TRBJ1-2; D possibly corresponds to TRBD1 (6 bases). Trimming removed 4 bases from V and 8 bases from J, with 11 bases in between. Germline CDR1 SGHDN, CDR2 FVKESK. This CDR3 spans 12 amino acids. The CDR3 DNA reads as TGTGCCAGCAGCCCGGGGGCAAGGGGCTACACCTTC. It encodes CASSPGARGYTF.

The chain recombines TRBV6-5 with TRBJ2-2, with a tentative D call TRBD2 (5 bases). V dropped 3 bases and J dropped 1 base, with 9 bases sitting between them. CDR1 and CDR2 (germline): MNHEY, SVGAGI. The CDR3 covers 15 residues. Written as DNA, the CDR3 is TGTGCCAGCAGTTATGGACTGGGGAACACCGGGGAGCTGTTTTTT. It codes for CASSYGLGNTGELFF.

The chain uses TRBV30 and TRBJ1-4; tentative D call: TRBD1 (6 bases). The germline V and J ends were trimmed by 3 bases and 6 bases, with 14 bases remaining between them. The germline gives CDR1 GTSNPN, CDR2 SVGIG (reference sequence). The CDR3 runs 14 residues. CDR3 coding DNA: TGTGCCTGGAGCGAGGGGGGGTATGATGAAAAACTGTTTTTT. Translation gives CAWSEGGYDEKLFF. Complete variable domain (other parts from reference TRBV30 and TRBJ1-4): SQTIHQWPATLVQPVGSPLSLECTVEGTSNPNLYWYRQAAGRGLQLLFYSVGIGQISSEVPQNLSASRPQDRQFILSSKKLLLSDSGFYLCAWSEGGYDEKLFFGSGTQLSVL.

The chain carries TRBV7-2 and TRBJ2-1; 8 nucleotides line up with TRBD2. The CDR3 runs to 15 residues. The trim removed 4 bases at V and 6 bases at J, leaving 8 bases unmatched. Germline CDR1 is SGHTA and CDR2 is FQGNSA. The CDR3 bases are TGTGCCAGCAGCTCCGGACTAGCCCTGGGCAATGAGCAGTTCTTC. Translation gives CASSSGLALGNEQFF.

This chain uses TRBV5-1 with TRBJ1-3; 7 bases match TRBD1. Per germline, CDR1 SGHRS and CDR2 YFSETQ. With V trimmed by 4 bases and J by 3 bases, 7 bases remained unmatched. The CDR3 length is 15 residues. DNA of the CDR3: TGCGCCAGCAGCCAGCAGGGGGGAGATGGAAACACCATATATTTT. Translation gives CASSQQGGDGNTIYF.

This sequence joins TRBV29-1 and TRBJ1-4, with D possibly matching TRBD1 (5 bases). Trimming took off 6 bases at V and 0 bases at J, with 8 bases between the two ends. This CDR3 spans 13 amino acids. Germline values: CDR1 SQVTM, CDR2 ANQGSEA. In DNA, the CDR3 is TGCAGCGTCCAGGGTGCAACTAATGAAAAACTGTTTTTT. Protein sequence: CSVQGATNEKLFF.

The chain recombines TRBV7-2 with TRBJ1-5; tentative D call: TRBD1 (6 bases). Germline loops: CDR1 SGHTA, CDR2 FQGNSA. V lost 3 bases and J 7 bases, leaving 10 bases between the germline ends. The CDR3 has 13 amino acids. The CDR3: CASSLTGLQPQHF. As DNA, the CDR3 is TGTGCCAGCAGCTTGACAGGTCTCCAGCCCCAGCATTTT.

The rearrangement links TRBV6-4 to TRBJ2-3; D not certain. Germline lookup yields CDR1 MRHNA and CDR2 SNTAGT. Trimming left V 4 bases short and J 6 bases short, with 11 bases between. This CDR3 comprises 13 residues. The CDR3 nucleotides are TGTGCCAGCAGTGCTGAGCCGACGGATACGCAGTATTTT. Amino acids: CASSAEPTDTQYF.

The V call is TRBV29-1, the J call TRBJ1-6; a possible D gene is TRBD1 (5 bases). Germline V gene data show CDR1 as SQVTM and CDR2 as ANQGSEA. The CDR3 consists of 12 residues. CDR3 region: CRHRGDNSPLHF. The DNA of the CDR3 is TGCAGACACCGAGGGGATAATTCACCCCTCCACTTT.

This clone was detected a few times. The J gene is TRBJ2-7, the V gene TRBV9; TRBD1 is a possible D gene (5 bases). Trimming stripped 5 bases from V and 4 bases from J, with 16 bases between. Germline lookup yields CDR1 SGDLS and CDR2 YYNGEE. There are 14 residues in the CDR3. The CDR3 DNA is TGTGCCAGCAGTGTGGCAGGGTCTTTATACGAGCAGTACTTC. This encodes CASSVAGSLYEQYF.

The V and J genes are TRBV5-4 and TRBJ2-2, with D possibly being TRBD2 (5 bases). The V end was cut by 0 bases, the J end by 2 bases, with 14 bases between. CDR1 is SGHNT, CDR2 YYREEE, per germline (reference sequence). CDR3 length equals 17 residues. CDR3 coding DNA: TGTGCCAGCAGCTTGGGAAGTCGGGGTTCTAACACCGGGGAGCTGTTTTTT. Encoded protein: CASSLGSRGSNTGELFF.

The rearrangement uses TRBV7-2 and TRBJ2-1; the D gene is possibly TRBD1 (6 bases). This CDR3 region has 15 residues. V lost 1 base, J lost 7 bases, and 14 bases lay in between. Germline V gives CDR1 SGHTA, CDR2 FQGNSA. CDR3 in amino acids: CASSLGLTGMNEQFF. The CDR3 nucleotides are TGTGCCAGCAGCTTAGGACTCACAGGGATGAATGAGCAGTTCTTC.

This chain joins TRBV27 and TRBJ1-6; D perhaps matches TRBD1 (5 bases). Trimming took off 3 bases at V and 10 bases at J, with 13 bases between the two ends. Germline CDR1 is MNHEY and CDR2 is SMNVEV (reference sequence). The CDR3 loop spans 14 amino acids. CDR3 residues: CASSFGDRGSPLHF. CDR3 in DNA: TGTGCCAGCAGTTTTGGGGACCGAGGATCACCCCTCCACTTT.

The chain links TRBV7-3 to TRBJ1-2; 7 bases fit TRBD1. The CDR3 is 16 amino acids. Unmatched junction bases numbered 15, after V lost 9 bases and J lost 2 bases. The germline V gene encodes CDR1 SGHTA and CDR2 FQGTGA. CDR3 sequence (DNA): TGTGCCAGACCCCACAAGGCGGGACAGAGAAACTATGGCTACACCTTC. This translates into CARPHKAGQRNYGYTF. Full variable domain (remainder filled in from reference TRBV7-3 and TRBJ1-2): GAGVSQTPSNKVTEKGKYVELRCDPISGHTALYWYRQSLGQGPEFLIYFQGTGAADDSGLPNDRFFAVRPEGSVSTLKIQRTERGDSAVYLCARPHKAGQRNYGYTFGSGTRLTVV.

The chain is built from TRBV27 and TRBJ2-7; D possibly uses TRBD1 or TRBD2 (6 bases each). The germline V gene encodes CDR1 MNHEY and CDR2 SMNVEV (reference sequence). V dropped 0 bases and J dropped 4 bases, with 10 bases sitting between them. The CDR3 has 14 amino acids. CDR3 protein: CASSLSWGAYEQYF. CDR3 nucleotides: TGTGCCAGCAGTTTATCCTGGGGGGCTTACGAGCAGTACTTC.